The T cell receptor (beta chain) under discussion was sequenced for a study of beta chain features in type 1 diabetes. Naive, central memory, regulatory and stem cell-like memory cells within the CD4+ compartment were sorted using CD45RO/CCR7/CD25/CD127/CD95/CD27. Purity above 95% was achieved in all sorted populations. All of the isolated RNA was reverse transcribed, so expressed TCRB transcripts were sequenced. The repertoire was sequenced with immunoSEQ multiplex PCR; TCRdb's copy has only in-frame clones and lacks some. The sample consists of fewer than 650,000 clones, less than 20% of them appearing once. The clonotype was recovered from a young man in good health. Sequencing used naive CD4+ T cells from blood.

CDR3 in amino acids: CASSPGSATNEKLFF. CDR3 DNA: TGTGCCAGCTCACCGGGGTCAGCAACTAATGAAAAACTGTTTTTT. V gene TRBV18 combines with J gene TRBJ1-4; the D is unclear. Deletions cut 3 bases from V and 0 bases from J, with 8 bases between. CDR1 and CDR2 from the germline V gene are KGHSH and LQKENI. CDR3 length equals 15 residues. The complete variable domain, with remaining parts taken from reference TRBV18 and TRBJ1-4, reads NAGVMQNPRHLVRRRGQEARLRCSPMKGHSHVYWYRQLPEEGLKFMVYLQKENIIDESGMPKERFSAEFPKEGPSILRIQQVVRGDSAAYFCASSPGSATNEKLFFGSGTQLSVL.